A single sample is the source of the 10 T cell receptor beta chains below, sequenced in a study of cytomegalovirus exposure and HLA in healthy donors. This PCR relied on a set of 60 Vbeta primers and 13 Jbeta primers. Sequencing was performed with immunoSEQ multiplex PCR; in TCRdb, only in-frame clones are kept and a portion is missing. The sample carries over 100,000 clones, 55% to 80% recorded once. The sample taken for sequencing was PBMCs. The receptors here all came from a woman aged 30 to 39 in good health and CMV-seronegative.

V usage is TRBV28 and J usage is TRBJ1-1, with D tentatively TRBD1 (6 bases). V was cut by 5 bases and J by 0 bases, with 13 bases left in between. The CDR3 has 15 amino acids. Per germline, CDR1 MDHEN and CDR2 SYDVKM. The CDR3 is CASSTHRELNTEAFF. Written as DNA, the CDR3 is TGTGCCAGCAGTACGCACAGGGAGCTGAACACTGAAGCTTTCTTT.

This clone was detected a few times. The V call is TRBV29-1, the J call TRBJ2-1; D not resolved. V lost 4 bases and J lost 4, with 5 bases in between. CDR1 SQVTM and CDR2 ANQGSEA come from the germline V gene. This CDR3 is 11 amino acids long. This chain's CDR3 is CSVVTYNEQFF. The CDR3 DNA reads TGCAGCGTTGTAACTTACAATGAGCAGTTCTTC.

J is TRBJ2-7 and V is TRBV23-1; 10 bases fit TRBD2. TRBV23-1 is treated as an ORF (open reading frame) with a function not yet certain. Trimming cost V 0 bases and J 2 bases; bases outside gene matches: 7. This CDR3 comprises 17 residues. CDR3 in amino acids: CASSQSGLATWAYEQYF. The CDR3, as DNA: TGCGCCAGCAGTCAATCGGGACTAGCGACCTGGGCCTACGAGCAGTACTTC.

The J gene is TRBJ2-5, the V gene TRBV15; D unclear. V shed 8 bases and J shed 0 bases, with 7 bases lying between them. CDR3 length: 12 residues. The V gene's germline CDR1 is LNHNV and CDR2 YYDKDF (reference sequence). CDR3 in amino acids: CATSGYQETQYF. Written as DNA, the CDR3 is TGTGCCACCTCAGGCTACCAAGAGACCCAGTACTTC.

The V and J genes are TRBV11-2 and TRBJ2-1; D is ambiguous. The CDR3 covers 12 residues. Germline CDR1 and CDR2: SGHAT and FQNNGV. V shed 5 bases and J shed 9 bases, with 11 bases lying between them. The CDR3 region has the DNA TGTGCCAGCAGCCGCTACTCTAGTGAGCAGTTCTTC. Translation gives CASSRYSSEQFF.

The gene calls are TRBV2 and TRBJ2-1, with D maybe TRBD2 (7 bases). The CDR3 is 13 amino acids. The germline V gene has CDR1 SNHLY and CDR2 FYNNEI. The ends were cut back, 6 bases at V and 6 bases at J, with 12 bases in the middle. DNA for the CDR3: TGTGCCAGCAGAGGGGGGGCGGCCAATGAGCAGTTCTTC. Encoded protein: CASRGGAANEQFF.

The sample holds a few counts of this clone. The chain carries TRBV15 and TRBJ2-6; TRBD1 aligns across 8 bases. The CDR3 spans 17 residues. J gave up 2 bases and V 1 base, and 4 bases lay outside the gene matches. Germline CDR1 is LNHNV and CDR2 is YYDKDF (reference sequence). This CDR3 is CATSRVQTGAGANVLTF. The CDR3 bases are TGTGCCACCAGCAGAGTTCAGACAGGGGCTGGGGCCAACGTCCTGACTTTC.

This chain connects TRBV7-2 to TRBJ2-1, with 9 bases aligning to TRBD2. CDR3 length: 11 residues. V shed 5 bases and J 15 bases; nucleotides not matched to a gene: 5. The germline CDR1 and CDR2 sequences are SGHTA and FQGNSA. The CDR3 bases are TGTGCCAGCAGCAGCGGGACTAGCCTGTTCTTC. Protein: CASSSGTSLFF.

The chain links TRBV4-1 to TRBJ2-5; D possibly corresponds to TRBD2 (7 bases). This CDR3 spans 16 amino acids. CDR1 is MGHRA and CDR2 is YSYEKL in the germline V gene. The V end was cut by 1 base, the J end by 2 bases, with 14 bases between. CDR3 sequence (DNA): TGCGCCAGCAGCCAAGTACGAGGGGGGGCTCAAGAGACCCAGTACTTC. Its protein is CASSQVRGGAQETQYF.

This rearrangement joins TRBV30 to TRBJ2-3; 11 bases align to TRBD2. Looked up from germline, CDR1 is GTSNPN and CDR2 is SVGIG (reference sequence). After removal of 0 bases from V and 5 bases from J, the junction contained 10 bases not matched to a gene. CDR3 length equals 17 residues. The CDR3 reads CAWSVGNSGREKDTQYF. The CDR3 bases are TGTGCCTGGAGTGTTGGTAATAGCGGGAGGGAAAAAGATACGCAGTATTTT.